These 10 T cell receptor beta chains originate from one sample sequenced in a study of blood T cell repertoires in COVID-19. Data came from immunoSEQ multiplex PCR; TCRdb stores just in-frame clones and leaves some out. The sample includes 70,000 to 75,000 clones, roughly 80% of them seen just once. Material: peripheral blood. These receptors all come from a woman aged 55 to 70 with acute or convalescent COVID-19.

The chain has TRBV3-1 (or the pseudogene TRBV3-2) and TRBJ2-5, with TRBD1 matching over 7 bases. Germline V CDR1 and CDR2: LGHDT, YNNKEL (reference sequence). The CDR3 loop spans 15 amino acids. V was pared by 3 bases and J by 5 bases, with 9 bases of the junction left unmatched. This chain's CDR3 is CASSHPRQGRETQYF. The CDR3 DNA follows: TGTGCCAGCAGCCACCCTAGACAGGGAAGGGAGACCCAGTACTTC.

The chain joins TRBV6-5 to TRBJ1-3; D gene uncertain. With 9 bases removed from V and 0 bases from J, the gap between germline ends came to 15 bases. CDR1 MNHEY and CDR2 SVGAGI come from the germline V gene. The CDR3 contains 15 residues. CDR3 sequence (DNA): TGTGCCAGTAGGCCTGAGGCCTCCTCTGGAAACACCATATATTTT. Residues: CASRPEASSGNTIYF.

This clone has only a few counts. V usage is TRBV7-9 and J usage is TRBJ1-1; no clear D gene. The CDR3 is made up of 14 amino acids. Trimming shortened V by 5 bases and J by 1 base, and 11 bases separated the two germline ends. Germline V CDR1 and CDR2: SEHNR, FQNEAQ (reference sequence). The CDR3 sequence is CASSRLTGNTEAFF. For the CDR3, the DNA is TGTGCCAGCAGCCGGCTTACGGGGAACACTGAAGCTTTCTTT.

The table lists this clone with a count of one. This CDR3 is CASSTSSGTGELFF. CDR3 DNA: TGTGCCAGCTCCACATCATCGGGCACCGGGGAGCTGTTTTTT. J is TRBJ2-2 and V is TRBV18, with D uncertain. The CDR3 has 14 amino acids. V shed 6 bases and J shed 4 bases, with 12 bases lying between them. Germline V gene sequence: CDR1 KGHSH, CDR2 LQKENI.

This chain links TRBV5-6 with TRBJ1-1; 7 positions agree with TRBD1. The V and J ends lost 2 bases and 4 bases, in that order; junction bases with no gene match: 5. Germline-derived CDR1 and CDR2 are SGHDT and YYEEEE. The CDR3 totals 14 residues. Here the CDR3 reads CASSLGTVGTEAFF. The CDR3 nucleotides are TGTGCCAGCAGCTTAGGGACAGTGGGCACTGAAGCTTTCTTT.

The gene calls are TRBV5-1 and TRBJ1-3, with D hard to call. The V gene lost 0 bases and the J gene lost 3 bases, with 7 bases spanning the gap. Germline V gene data show CDR1 as SGHRS and CDR2 as YFSETQ. This CDR3 contains 14 residues. The CDR3 sequence: CASSLGASGNTIYF. The CDR3 nucleotides read TGCGCCAGCAGCTTGGGGGCAAGTGGAAACACCATATATTTT.

The chain joins TRBV3-1 (or the pseudogene TRBV3-2) to TRBJ2-7, with D possibly TRBD2 on 6 matching bases. The V end was cut by 3 bases, the J end by 6 bases, with 9 bases between. The CDR3 totals 12 residues. Germline V CDR1 and CDR2: LGHDT, YNNKEL (reference sequence). The CDR3 protein is CASSHGGGEQYF. The DNA for the CDR3 is TGTGCCAGCAGCCATGGGGGAGGCGAGCAGTACTTC.

V gene TRBV2 combines with J gene TRBJ2-2, with 7 bases fitting TRBD1. This CDR3 has 14 amino acids. Per the germline V gene, CDR1 is SNHLY and CDR2 is FYNNEI. Trimming took 7 bases from V and 2 from J; bases not matched to a gene: 4. CDR3 amino acids: CASTRQGNTGELFF. The CDR3 nucleotides are TGTGCCAGCACCCGACAGGGTAACACCGGGGAGCTGTTTTTT.

CDR3 in DNA: TGTGCCAGCAGTTACGAAGGGGTTAGCAATCAGCCCCAGCATTTT. It codes for CASSYEGVSNQPQHF. The chain links TRBV6-6 to TRBJ1-5, with a weak D call TRBD1 (5 bases). In germline, CDR1 is MNHNY, CDR2 SVGAGI (reference sequence). The CDR3 runs to 15 residues. V lost 2 bases to trimming and J lost 0 bases, with 8 bases between them.

The chain joins TRBV9 to TRBJ2-5, with 7 bases aligning to TRBD2. Unmatched junction bases numbered 8, after V lost 2 bases and J lost 4 bases. CDR1 and CDR2 from the germline V gene are SGDLS and YYNGEE. This CDR3 contains 15 residues. The CDR3 reads CASSVRGGQLETQYF. The CDR3 DNA follows: TGTGCCAGCAGCGTGAGGGGAGGGCAGCTAGAGACCCAGTACTTC.